The present TCR beta chain was sequenced within a study of identical twins. TCRdb re-called the 5' RACE reads with MiXCR, one entry per CDR3 protein. The sample has 400,000 to 550,000 distinct CDR3 sequences, approximately 15% seen once. Study results and limitations: High-abundance cord blood beta clonotypes had fewer insertions; memory repertoires showed none.

CDR1 WSHSY and CDR2 SAAADI come from the germline V gene. This CDR3 region has 14 residues. The V and J ends lost 3 bases and 6 bases respectively, with 12 bases between them. This clonotype was recorded at least ten times. The target antigen is unknown. These data also formed part of another study, on yellow fever vaccine responses in identical twins.

The sequenced sample consisted of CD4+ T cells sorted from blood. The chain carries TRBV10-2 and TRBJ1-5, with D perhaps TRBD1 (5 bases). This clonotype was obtained from a woman under 30 in good health. This chain's CDR3 is CASSEWGVRQPQHF. CDR3 DNA: TGCGCCAGCAGTGAATGGGGGGTCCGTCAGCCCCAGCATTTT.